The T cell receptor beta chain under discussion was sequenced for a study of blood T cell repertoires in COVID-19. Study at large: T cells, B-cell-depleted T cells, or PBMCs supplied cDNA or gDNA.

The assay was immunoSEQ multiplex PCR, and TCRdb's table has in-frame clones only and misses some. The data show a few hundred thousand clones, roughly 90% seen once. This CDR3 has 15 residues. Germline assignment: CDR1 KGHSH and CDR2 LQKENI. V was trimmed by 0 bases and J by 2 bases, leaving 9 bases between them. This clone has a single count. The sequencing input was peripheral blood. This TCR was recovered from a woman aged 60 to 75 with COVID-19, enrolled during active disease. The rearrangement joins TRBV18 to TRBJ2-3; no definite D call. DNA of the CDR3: TGTGCCAGCTCACCACCGAGCAGGCCCACAGATACGCAGTATTTT. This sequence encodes CASSPPSRPTDTQYF.